This TCR beta chain was captured in a study of OX40 agonist ivuxolimab in advanced cancers. Study-wide background: Males comprised around 80% of the group, whose mean age was 60 years (range 23 to 79). Notes on the study in general: Expanded clones were, on average, more numerous in CD8+ T cells than in CD4+. With doses of 0.1-3.0 mg/kg, partial responders showed among the lowest clonal expansion.

In this sample, this clone turned up once. Its antigen remains unknown. The V and J ends lost 5 bases and 2 bases, in that order; junction bases with no gene match: 7. The V gene's germline CDR1 is SGHVS and CDR2 FQNEAQ. CDR3 length: 15 amino acids. Measured with immunoSEQ multiplex PCR; TCRdb has only the in-frame clones, and not every one. The sample includes approximately 29,000 clones, 79% seen only once; the top ten take more than 14%. Sequenced material: CD4+ or CD8+ T cells sorted from blood, taken in a trial of the OX40 agonist ivuxolimab. This sequence joins TRBV7-8 and TRBJ2-7; 9 bases line up with TRBD2. The clonotype comes from an adult with an advanced solid tumor such as melanoma, head and neck, liver or kidney cancer. This CDR3 is CASSPLAGAAYEQYF. The DNA for the CDR3 is TGTGCCAGCAGCCCTTTAGCGGGGGCCGCCTACGAGCAGTACTTC.